Presented here are 17 T cell receptor beta chains from one specimen sequenced in a study of persistence of HIV-infected CD4 T cells (dated by TCRdb to 2019 to 2021). The immunoSEQ hsTCRB assay version 4, run in survey mode, was used to sequence TCRbeta repertoires from genomic DNA. The table comes from immuneACCESS by way of TCRdb, which keeps in-frame sequences with V and J called. Part of the clones is missing from these tables; in studies checked, under half for an unresolved V gene and the rest for unknown reasons. Here the sample has 30,000 to 35,000 clones; 75% to 85% occur a single time. Jointly, the top ten make up 15% to 20% of the sample. The sample's treatment or condition label, decoded: suppressive antiretroviral therapy. Cells were stimulated with a pool of overlapping HIV-1 Gag 15-mer peptides at approximately 0.92 ug per peptide per mL. Nonresponding CD40L-negative CD69-negative CD45RO-high memory CD4+ T cells were sorted as memory populations depleted of antigen-responding cells.

These TCRs' antigens remain unknown. Sample: CD4+ T cells sorted from PBMCs after approximately 20-hour stimulation, taken from a patient who received antiretroviral therapy. Reading the label with the study, this specimen's cell subset or site is: CD40L-CD69- CD45RO-high memory CD4 T cells not responding to Gag peptides. The receptors were gathered from an adult woman with HIV who was CMV-seropositive.

This rearrangement joins TRBV29-1 to TRBJ1-1, with D tentatively TRBD1 (5 bases). CDR3 length: 12 residues. Germline CDR1 SQVTM, CDR2 ANQGSEA. Trimming shortened V by 4 bases and J by 8 bases, and 14 bases separated the two germline ends. The CDR3 DNA follows: TGCAGCGTTGGTCGCCCGGGGGGAGAAGCTTTCTTT. Amino acids: CSVGRPGGEAFF.

This rearrangement joins TRBV9 to TRBJ1-2, with 7 bases aligning to TRBD1. This CDR3 spans 15 amino acids. CDR1 and CDR2 (germline): SGDLS, YYNGEE. With 2 bases clipped from V and 4 bases from J, the junction kept 8 bases outside the gene matches. Written as DNA, the CDR3 is TGTGCCAGCAGCGTCCGGGACAGATTCAGCTATGGCTACACCTTC. Residues: CASSVRDRFSYGYTF. Based on the CDR3 plus reference TRBV9 and TRBJ1-2, the full variable domain is DSGVTQTPKHLITATGQRVTLRCSPRSGDLSVYWYQQSLDQGLQFLIQYYNGEERAKGNILERFSAQQFPDLHSELNLSSLELGDSALYFCASSVRDRFSYGYTFGSGTRLTVV.

The rearrangement joins TRBV5-1 to TRBJ2-4; 8 nucleotides match TRBD2. Trimming took 5 bases from V and 1 from J; bases not matched to a gene: 2. CDR3 length equals 14 residues. The germline gives CDR1 SGHRS, CDR2 YFSETQ. The CDR3 loop reads CASRTGGAKNIQYF. The CDR3 region has the DNA TGCGCCAGCAGGACGGGAGGGGCCAAAAACATTCAGTACTTC.

This clone was counted a few times. The chain has TRBV7-2 and TRBJ1-5; 8 bases map to TRBD1. J lost 7 bases, V lost 5 bases, and 4 bases had no gene match. The CDR3 totals 13 residues. Germline CDR1 SGHTA, CDR2 FQGNSA. The CDR3 DNA is TGTGCCAGCAGCCAACAGGGGGACCAGCCCCAGCATTTT. This encodes CASSQQGDQPQHF.

The chain has TRBV19 and TRBJ1-1; D may be TRBD1 (6 bases). Germline CDR1 and CDR2: LNHDA and SQIVND (reference sequence). The CDR3 is 16 amino acids. V lost 11 bases and J lost 1, with 23 bases in between. The CDR3 coding sequence is TGTGCCGCCCGACCGGGGACACTTGGGGGGAACACTGAAGCTTTCTTT. Its translation is CAARPGTLGGNTEAFF.

The chain recombines TRBV4-1 with TRBJ1-5, with no clear D. Germline CDR1 and CDR2: MGHRA and YSYEKL. The CDR3 runs 16 residues. V lost 0 bases and J 0 bases, leaving 9 bases between the germline ends. In DNA, the CDR3 is TGCGCCAGCAGCCAAGAAGGCAGACTTAGCAATCAGCCCCAGCATTTT. Its translation is CASSQEGRLSNQPQHF.

The chain links TRBV3-1 (or the pseudogene TRBV3-2) to TRBJ2-2, with 9 positions matching TRBD2. Germline V gene data show CDR1 as LGHDT and CDR2 as YNNKEL (reference sequence). V lost 1 base to trimming and J lost 4 bases; unmatched junction nucleotides: 10. There are 18 residues in the CDR3. The CDR3 reads CASSQGGWREGRTGELFF. The CDR3 DNA follows: TGTGCCAGCAGCCAAGGAGGATGGCGGGAGGGCCGCACCGGGGAGCTGTTTTTT.

The rearrangement joins TRBV28 to TRBJ2-1; the match to TRBD1 covers 8 bases. CDR3 length equals 14 residues. With V trimmed by 6 bases and J by 8 bases, 9 bases remained unmatched. Germline CDR1 reads MDHEN; CDR2 reads SYDVKM. This chain's CDR3 is CASRLQGGRDEQFF. In DNA form, the CDR3 reads TGTGCCAGCAGATTACAGGGGGGAAGGGATGAGCAGTTCTTC.

This clone has more than one count but fewer than ten. The chain links TRBV2 to TRBJ1-6, with TRBD1 matching 7 bases. V was clipped by 7 bases and J by 10 bases; unmatched bases: 7. This CDR3 comprises 13 residues. Germline loops: CDR1 SNHLY, CDR2 FYNNEI. CDR3 loop: CASIGQAGSPLHF. The CDR3 coding sequence is TGTGCCAGCATTGGACAGGCGGGCTCACCCCTCCACTTT.

The chain employs TRBV9 and TRBJ1-6; D remains ambiguous. Trimming removed 5 bases at V and 8 bases at J, with 11 bases between. Germline V gene sequence: CDR1 SGDLS, CDR2 YYNGEE. The CDR3 spans 13 residues. CDR3 in amino acids: CASSTDRDSPLHF. CDR3 DNA: TGTGCCAGCAGTACTGATCGAGATTCACCCCTCCACTTT.

This clone has just a few counts. The chain combines TRBV4-1 with TRBJ2-2; D unclear. This CDR3 has 13 residues. The germline V and J ends were trimmed by 3 bases and 6 bases, with 8 bases remaining between them. Per germline, CDR1 MGHRA and CDR2 YSYEKL. The CDR3 spells CASSQRMAGELFF. CDR3 sequence (DNA): TGCGCCAGCAGCCAGAGAATGGCCGGGGAGCTGTTTTTT.

There are a few counts of this clone. The chain is built from TRBV7-2 and TRBJ1-1; D gene ambiguous. V shed 3 bases and J shed 5 bases, with 19 bases lying between them. This CDR3 comprises 16 residues. Germline CDR1 is SGHTA and CDR2 is FQGNSA. The CDR3 loop reads CASSLNGAQGLTEAFF. The CDR3 coding sequence is TGTGCCAGCAGCTTGAACGGAGCCCAAGGCTTGACTGAAGCTTTCTTT. The complete variable domain, with remaining parts taken from reference TRBV7-2 and TRBJ1-1, reads GAGVSQSPSNKVTEKGKDVELRCDPISGHTALYWYRQSLGQGLEFLIYFQGNSAPDKSGLPSDRFSAERTGGSVSTLTIQRTQQEDSAVYLCASSLNGAQGLTEAFFGQGTRLTVV.

This chain links TRBV6-5 with TRBJ2-7, with D perhaps TRBD1 (6 bases). V was clipped by 6 bases and J by 0 bases, with 15 bases between them. In germline, CDR1 is MNHEY, CDR2 SVGAGI. The CDR3 consists of 15 residues. The CDR3 loop is CASSLGGGSSYEQYF. The CDR3 DNA is TGTGCCAGCAGCCTCGGTGGGGGCTCCTCCTACGAGCAGTACTTC.

This sequence joins TRBV19 and TRBJ2-5; D is ambiguous. V was pared by 6 bases and J by 1 base, with 9 bases between. CDR1 LNHDA and CDR2 SQIVND come from the germline V gene (reference sequence). The CDR3 is 13 residues long. Written as DNA, the CDR3 is TGTGCCAGTAGGATGACACGCCAAGAGACCCAGTACTTC. Its translation is CASRMTRQETQYF.

The V and J genes are TRBV29-1 and TRBJ2-7; TRBD1 aligns across 10 bases. J gave up 3 bases and V 7 bases, and 6 bases lay outside the gene matches. The germline gives CDR1 SQVTM, CDR2 ANQGSEA. The CDR3 totals 13 residues. The CDR3 coding sequence is TGCAGCGCGACCGGGACAGGGGTCTACGAGCAGTACTTC. Translated: CSATGTGVYEQYF.

In this sample, this clone turned up once. The chain employs TRBV12-5 and TRBJ2-7; no clear D gene. The CDR3 is 13 amino acids. The V gene's germline CDR1 is LGHNT and CDR2 FRNRAP. The ends were cut back, 5 bases at V and 6 bases at J, with 14 bases in the middle. The CDR3 spells CASGPTLRSEQYF. The CDR3 DNA sequence: TGTGCTAGTGGTCCTACCCTCCGTAGCGAGCAGTACTTC.

This sequence joins TRBV21-1 and TRBJ2-7. TRBV21-1 represents a pseudogene. The CDR3 runs to 15 residues. Here the CDR3 reads CASSIEGGPTYEQYF. CDR3 nucleotide sequence: TGTGCCAGCAGCATTGAGGGGGGACCTACCTACGAGCAGTACTTC.